A single sample gave rise to the 25 T cell receptor beta chains below, sequenced in a study of blood T cell repertoires in COVID-19. The assay was immunoSEQ multiplex PCR, and TCRdb's table has in-frame clones only and misses some. Of 25,000 to 30,000 clones in the sample, 80% to 90% were seen once. The material sequenced was peripheral blood. These receptors were obtained from a woman aged 80 or older with COVID-19, enrolled during active disease.

The CDR3 DNA reads TGTGCCAGTAGGGGTCTGGGGCACGAGCAGTACTTC. It specifies CASRGLGHEQYF. This rearrangement joins TRBV19 to TRBJ2-7; possible D gene TRBD1, 5 bases. The ends were cut back, 6 bases at V and 5 bases at J, with 11 bases in the middle. This CDR3 has 12 amino acids. Germline V gene lookup returns CDR1 LNHDA and CDR2 SQIVND (reference sequence).

The chain employs TRBV19 and TRBJ1-2, with TRBD1 identical over 10 bases. This CDR3 spans 16 amino acids. J gave up 7 bases and V 6 bases, and 14 bases lay outside the gene matches. Germline V gives CDR1 LNHDA, CDR2 SQIVND (reference sequence). CDR3: CASSQPHGTGAGGYTF. The DNA of the CDR3 is TGTGCCAGTAGCCAGCCCCACGGGACAGGGGCGGGTGGCTACACCTTC.

The chain has TRBV29-1 and TRBJ2-5; 13 nucleotides line up with TRBD2. The junction had 1 base not matched to a gene; V was cut back by 5 bases and J by 4 bases. CDR1 is SQVTM, CDR2 ANQGSEA, per germline. This CDR3 contains 13 residues. CDR3 sequence (DNA): TGCAGCGTTAGGACTAGCGGGGGAGAGACCCAGTACTTC. Translating it yields CSVRTSGGETQYF.

The chain is built from TRBV7-2 and TRBJ1-2; 9 nucleotides agree with TRBD1. The CDR3 length is 14 residues. Germline V lookup: CDR1 SGHTA, CDR2 FQGNSA. V dropped 5 bases and J dropped 6; count of bases not matched to a gene: 7. The CDR3 reads CASSTRTGANGYTF. The CDR3 DNA follows: TGTGCCAGCAGCACAAGGACAGGGGCGAATGGCTACACCTTC.

The CDR3 DNA reads TGTGCCAGTAGTGGCCCGGGACAGGCCGGGGAGACCCAGTACTTC. The encoded protein is CASSGPGQAGETQYF. The chain carries TRBV19 and TRBJ2-5; TRBD1 aligns across 8 bases. The CDR3 runs 15 residues. V was pared by 5 bases and J by 5 bases, with 10 bases of the junction left unmatched. Germline V gives CDR1 LNHDA, CDR2 SQIVND (reference sequence).

The V and J genes are TRBV9 and TRBJ2-1, with 11 bases lining up with TRBD1. Germline V lookup: CDR1 SGDLS, CDR2 YYNGEE. The CDR3 is 16 residues long. The ends lost 4 bases at V and 8 bases at J; junction bases unmatched: 11. CDR3 region: CASSPRTGGVIDEQFF. In DNA form, the CDR3 reads TGTGCCAGCAGCCCGAGGACAGGGGGCGTAATCGATGAGCAGTTCTTC. Based on the CDR3 plus reference TRBV9 and TRBJ2-1, the full variable domain is DSGVTQTPKHLITATGQRVTLRCSPRSGDLSVYWYQQSLDQGLQFLIQYYNGEERAKGNILERFSAQQFPDLHSELNLSSLELGDSALYFCASSPRTGGVIDEQFFGPGTRLTVL.

The chain combines TRBV19 with TRBJ2-1, with 7 bases lining up with TRBD1. Germline-derived CDR1 and CDR2 are LNHDA and SQIVND (reference sequence). CDR3 size: 16 residues. With 7 bases clipped from V and 3 bases from J, the junction kept 12 bases outside the gene matches. The CDR3, as DNA: TGTGCCAGTACCTCGAGAGCACAGGGGAACTACAATGAGCAGTTCTTC. Residues: CASTSRAQGNYNEQFF.

This chain connects TRBV19 to TRBJ1-2, with D unclear. The CDR3 runs to 14 residues. Germline CDR1 is LNHDA and CDR2 is SQIVND (reference sequence). V lost 7 bases and J 5 bases, leaving 17 bases between the germline ends. This chain's CDR3 is CASMQTRRSYGYTF. DNA for the CDR3: TGTGCCAGTATGCAAACACGGAGATCGTATGGCTACACCTTC.

DNA for the CDR3: TGTGCCAGCAGCAGGGGGTTCAGGGACACAGATACGCAGTATTTT. Its translation is CASSRGFRDTDTQYF. The chain joins TRBV6-2 or TRBV6-3 to TRBJ2-3; TRBD1 aligns across 7 bases. Trimming at V came to 6 bases and at J to 2 bases, leaving 8 bases not matched to a gene. Germline assignment: CDR1 MNHEY and CDR2 SVGEGT. This CDR3 comprises 15 residues.

V usage is TRBV2 and J usage is TRBJ1-5; 7 positions match TRBD1. CDR1 and CDR2 from the germline V gene are SNHLY and FYNNEI. The CDR3 covers 13 residues. V was clipped by 8 bases and J by 2 bases; unmatched bases: 3. The CDR3 nucleotides read TGTGCCAGCGATGGACAGGGCAATCAGCCCCAGCATTTT. It is translated as CASDGQGNQPQHF.

The chain has TRBV7-9 and TRBJ1-2; 10 nucleotides match TRBD1. In germline, CDR1 is SEHNR, CDR2 FQNEAQ (reference sequence). Trimming took 5 bases from V and 1 from J; bases not matched to a gene: 7. There are 16 residues in the CDR3. Here the CDR3 DNA reads TGTGCCAGCAGCCCGGGGACAGGGGTCTTTAACTATGGCTACACCTTC. It specifies CASSPGTGVFNYGYTF.

The rearrangement links TRBV6-5 to TRBJ2-7; TRBD1 agrees at 7 bases. This CDR3 contains 14 residues. The V and J ends lost 5 bases and 3 bases, in that order; junction bases with no gene match: 7. Germline CDR1 reads MNHEY; CDR2 reads SVGAGI. The CDR3 DNA follows: TGTGCCAGCAGTCCGGGACAGTCTGTCTACGAGCAGTACTTC. Encoded protein: CASSPGQSVYEQYF.

The V call is TRBV2, the J call TRBJ1-2; unclear D gene. The CDR3 has 11 amino acids. From germline, CDR1 is SNHLY and CDR2 FYNNEI. V was cut by 8 bases and J by 1 base, with 5 bases left in between. The CDR3 nucleotides read TGTGCCAGCCTCGGTAACTATGGCTACACCTTC. This gives the protein CASLGNYGYTF.

V usage is TRBV7-2 and J usage is TRBJ1-1; no definite D call. The germline gives CDR1 SGHTA, CDR2 FQGNSA. The ends were cut back, 5 bases at V and 0 bases at J, with 10 bases in the middle. The CDR3 sequence is 14 residues long. The CDR3 sequence: CASSLDIMNTEAFF. CDR3 nucleotide sequence: TGTGCCAGCAGCCTTGACATCATGAACACTGAAGCTTTCTTT. Together with reference TRBV7-2 and TRBJ1-1, the CDR3 gives the full variable domain: GAGVSQSPSNKVTEKGKDVELRCDPISGHTALYWYRQSLGQGLEFLIYFQGNSAPDKSGLPSDRFSAERTGGSVSTLTIQRTQQEDSAVYLCASSLDIMNTEAFFGQGTRLTVV.

The gene calls are TRBV5-6 and TRBJ1-2, with a tentative D call TRBD1 (6 bases). Germline V lookup: CDR1 SGHDT, CDR2 YYEEEE. The CDR3 spans 15 residues. V dropped 0 bases and J dropped 5 bases, with 14 bases sitting between them. CDR3 loop: CASSLGQGFLYGYTF. The CDR3 nucleotides are TGTGCCAGCAGCTTGGGGCAGGGGTTTTTGTATGGCTACACCTTC.

V and J are TRBV2 and TRBJ2-3; 8 bases fit TRBD2. Germline CDR1 reads SNHLY; CDR2 reads FYNNEI. The V segment lost 4 bases and the J segment 2 bases; nucleotides outside the gene matches: 11. This CDR3 has 17 residues. CDR3 protein: CASSGSSGGTSTDTQYF. The DNA for the CDR3 is TGTGCCAGCAGTGGGTCAAGCGGGGGAACCTCCACAGATACGCAGTATTTT.

For the CDR3, the DNA is TGTGCCAGCTCAACGGGAGGGCCCTACGAGCAGTACTTC. It encodes CASSTGGPYEQYF. The chain carries TRBV18 and TRBJ2-7, with 8 bases fitting TRBD2. CDR1 and CDR2 (germline): KGHSH, LQKENI. This CDR3 has 13 amino acids. The ends lost 5 bases at V and 2 bases at J; junction bases unmatched: 2.

The chain is built from TRBV19 and TRBJ1-2, with 8 bases that match TRBD1. The CDR3 is made up of 11 amino acids. Losses at the gene ends were 6 bases for V and 14 bases for J; bases not matched to a gene: 8. In germline, CDR1 is LNHDA, CDR2 SQIVND (reference sequence). The CDR3 here is CASSGQGLGTF. The DNA for the CDR3 is TGTGCCAGTAGCGGACAGGGTCTGGGGACCTTC.

This clone showed up just once. V is TRBV19 and J is TRBJ2-3; 11 nucleotides align to TRBD2. Germline assignment: CDR1 LNHDA and CDR2 SQIVND (reference sequence). CDR3 length: 16 amino acids. Germline trimming cut 6 bases from V and 5 bases from J; bases unmatched to any gene: 10. CDR3 loop: CASRRASGGSGDTQYF. CDR3 sequence (DNA): TGTGCCAGTAGGCGCGCTAGCGGGGGGTCTGGAGATACGCAGTATTTT.

This chain uses TRBV10-3 with TRBJ1-5; TRBD1 agrees at 9 bases. The CDR3 totals 15 residues. Germline V CDR1 and CDR2: ENHRY, SYGVKD. V was pared by 0 bases and J by 7 bases, with 4 bases of the junction left unmatched. CDR3 DNA: TGTGCCATCAGTGAGTCGGGACAGGGACACCAGCCCCAGCATTTT. Encoded protein: CAISESGQGHQPQHF.

The chain has TRBV28 and TRBJ2-2; 10 bases match TRBD2. Unmatched junction bases numbered 14, after V lost 4 bases and J lost 6 bases. Germline V gives CDR1 MDHEN, CDR2 SYDVKM. The CDR3 extends over 18 amino acids. The chain's CDR3 is CASSSASRAGGPSGELFF. The CDR3, as DNA: TGTGCCAGCAGTTCCGCCTCAAGAGCGGGGGGGCCGTCCGGGGAGCTGTTTTTT.

The rearrangement links TRBV5-6 to TRBJ2-7, with 8 bases fitting TRBD2. CDR3 size: 14 residues. In germline, CDR1 is SGHDT, CDR2 YYEEEE. V lost 4 bases and J lost 3; bases outside the gene matches: 6. The CDR3 here is CASSPPSGGYEQYF. The CDR3 DNA reads as TGTGCCAGCAGCCCGCCCAGCGGGGGCTACGAGCAGTACTTC.

The genes are TRBV11-2 and TRBJ1-2; D might be TRBD1 (5 bases). Trimming took 5 bases from V and 2 from J, leaving 12 bases between them. The CDR3 length is 14 residues. Germline lookup yields CDR1 SGHAT and CDR2 FQNNGV. The CDR3 DNA sequence: TGTGCCAGCAGCCGCGATGGGGCCAACTATGGCTACACCTTC. Its protein is CASSRDGANYGYTF. Full variable domain (remainder filled in from reference TRBV11-2 and TRBJ1-2): EAGVAQSPRYKIIEKRQSVAFWCNPISGHATLYWYQQILGQGPKLLIQFQNNGVVDDSQLPKDRFSAERLKGVDSTLKIQPAKLEDSAVYLCASSRDGANYGYTFGSGTRLTVV.

V usage is TRBV27 and J usage is TRBJ2-1; D possibly corresponds to TRBD2 (6 bases). V dropped 7 bases and J dropped 13 bases, with 11 bases sitting between them. The length of the CDR3 is 10 residues. The germline V gene encodes CDR1 MNHEY and CDR2 SMNVEV (reference sequence). The CDR3 DNA reads as TGTGCCAGCACGGGGGTCCGTCAGTTCTTC. As protein: CASTGVRQFF.

The chain employs TRBV7-2 and TRBJ2-1; D gene uncertain. CDR3 size: 15 residues. Germline V lookup: CDR1 SGHTA, CDR2 FQGNSA. Trimming shortened V by 0 bases and J by 2 bases, and 8 bases separated the two germline ends. The CDR3 DNA sequence: TGTGCCAGCAGCTTAGCGGGCCTTACCTACAATGAGCAGTTCTTC. Protein product: CASSLAGLTYNEQFF.